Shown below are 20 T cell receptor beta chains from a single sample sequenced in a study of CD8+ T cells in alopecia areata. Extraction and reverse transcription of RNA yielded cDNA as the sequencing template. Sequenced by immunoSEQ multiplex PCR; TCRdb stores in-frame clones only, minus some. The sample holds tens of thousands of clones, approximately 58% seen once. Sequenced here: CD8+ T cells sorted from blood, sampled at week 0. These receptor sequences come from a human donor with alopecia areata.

CDR3 bases: TGCGCCAGCAGCGACGAGGGGGGCCAAGAGACCCAGTACTTC. Its translation is CASSDEGGQETQYF. The rearrangement links TRBV5-1 to TRBJ2-5, with D tentatively TRBD1 or TRBD2 (6 bases each). The length of the CDR3 is 14 residues. Germline V gives CDR1 SGHRS, CDR2 YFSETQ. V lost 4 bases, J lost 1 base, and 11 bases lay in between.

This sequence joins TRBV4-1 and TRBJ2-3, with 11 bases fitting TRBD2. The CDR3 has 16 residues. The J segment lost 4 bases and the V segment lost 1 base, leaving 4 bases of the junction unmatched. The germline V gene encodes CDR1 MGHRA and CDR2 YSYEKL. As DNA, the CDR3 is TGCGCCAGCAGCCAAGTTAGCGGGGGGGCCCCAGATACGCAGTATTTT. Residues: CASSQVSGGAPDTQYF.

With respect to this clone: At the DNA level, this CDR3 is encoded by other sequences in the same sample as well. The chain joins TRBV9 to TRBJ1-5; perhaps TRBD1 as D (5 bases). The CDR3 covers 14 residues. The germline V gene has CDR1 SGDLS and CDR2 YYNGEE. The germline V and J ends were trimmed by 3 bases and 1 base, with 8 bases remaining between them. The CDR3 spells CASSAWDSNQPQHF. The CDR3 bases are TGTGCCAGCAGCGCCTGGGACAGCAATCAGCCCCAGCATTTT.

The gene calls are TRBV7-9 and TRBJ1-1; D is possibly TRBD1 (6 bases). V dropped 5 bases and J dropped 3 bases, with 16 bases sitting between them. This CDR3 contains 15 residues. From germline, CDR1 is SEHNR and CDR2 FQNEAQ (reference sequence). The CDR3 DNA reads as TGTGCCAGCAGCCCCCCATTGGGGGGCCACACTGAAGCTTTCTTT. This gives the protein CASSPPLGGHTEAFF.

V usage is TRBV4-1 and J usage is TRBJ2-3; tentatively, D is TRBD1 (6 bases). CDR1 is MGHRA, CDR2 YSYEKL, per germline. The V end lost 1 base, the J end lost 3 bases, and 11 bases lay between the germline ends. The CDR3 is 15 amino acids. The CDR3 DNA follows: TGCGCCAGCAGCCAAGGGGCAGGGGTGACAGATACGCAGTATTTT. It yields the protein CASSQGAGVTDTQYF.

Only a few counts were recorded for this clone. The CDR3 loop reads CASSQGSASNYGYTF. The CDR3 nucleotides are TGCGCCAGCAGCCAAGGTTCTGCGTCTAACTATGGCTACACCTTC. The chain couples TRBV4-1 to TRBJ1-2; D gene uncertain. The CDR3 is 15 amino acids. Trimming shortened V by 1 base and J by 0 bases, and 9 bases separated the two germline ends. Germline loops: CDR1 MGHRA, CDR2 YSYEKL.

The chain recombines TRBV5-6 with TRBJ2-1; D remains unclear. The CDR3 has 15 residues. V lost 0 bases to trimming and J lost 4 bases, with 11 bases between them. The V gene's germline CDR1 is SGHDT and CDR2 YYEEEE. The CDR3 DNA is TGTGCCAGCAGCTTGGAACAGCCTCGGTACAATGAGCAGTTCTTC. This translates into CASSLEQPRYNEQFF.

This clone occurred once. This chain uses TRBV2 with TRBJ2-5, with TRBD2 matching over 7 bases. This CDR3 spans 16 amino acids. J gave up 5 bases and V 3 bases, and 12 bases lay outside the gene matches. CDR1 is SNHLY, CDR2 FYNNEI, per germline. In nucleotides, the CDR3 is TGTGCCAGCAGTGAGCGTGGCGGGGGAACGGGGGAGACCCAGTACTTC. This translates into CASSERGGGTGETQYF.

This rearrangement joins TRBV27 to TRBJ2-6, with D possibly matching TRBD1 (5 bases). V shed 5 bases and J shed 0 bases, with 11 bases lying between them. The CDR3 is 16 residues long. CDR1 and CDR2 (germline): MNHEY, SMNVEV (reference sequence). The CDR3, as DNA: TGTGCCAGCAGTGCCCTACAGGACTCTGGGGCCAACGTCCTGACTTTC. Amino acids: CASSALQDSGANVLTF. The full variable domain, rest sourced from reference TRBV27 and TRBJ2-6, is EAQVTQNPRYLITVTGKKLTVTCSQNMNHEYMSWYRQDPGLGLRQIYYSMNVEVTDKGDVPEGYKVSRKEKRNFPLILESPSPNQTSLYFCASSALQDSGANVLTFGAGSRLTVL.

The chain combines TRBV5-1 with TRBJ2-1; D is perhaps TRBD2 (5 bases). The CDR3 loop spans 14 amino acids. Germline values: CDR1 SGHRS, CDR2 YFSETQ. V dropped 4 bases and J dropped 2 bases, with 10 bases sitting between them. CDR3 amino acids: CASSQKLAYNEQFF. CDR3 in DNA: TGCGCCAGCAGCCAAAAACTAGCCTACAATGAGCAGTTCTTC.

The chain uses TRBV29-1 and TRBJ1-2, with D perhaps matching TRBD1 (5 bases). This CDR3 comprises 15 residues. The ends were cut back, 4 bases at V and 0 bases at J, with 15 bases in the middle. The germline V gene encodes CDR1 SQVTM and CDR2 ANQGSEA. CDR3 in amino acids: CSVVWTSEANYGYTF. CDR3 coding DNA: TGCAGCGTTGTTTGGACATCTGAAGCTAACTATGGCTACACCTTC.

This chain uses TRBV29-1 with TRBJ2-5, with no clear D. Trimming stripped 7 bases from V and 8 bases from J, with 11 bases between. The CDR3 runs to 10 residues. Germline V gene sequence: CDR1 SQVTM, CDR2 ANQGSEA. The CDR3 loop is CSEREDTQYF. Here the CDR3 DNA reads TGCAGCGAGCGAGAGGATACCCAGTACTTC.

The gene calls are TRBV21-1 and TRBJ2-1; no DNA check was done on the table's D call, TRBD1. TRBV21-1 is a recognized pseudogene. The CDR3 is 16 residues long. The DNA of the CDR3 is TGTGCCAGCAGCACCCCGACAGGGTGGGTCTACAATGAGCAGTTCTTC. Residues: CASSTPTGWVYNEQFF.

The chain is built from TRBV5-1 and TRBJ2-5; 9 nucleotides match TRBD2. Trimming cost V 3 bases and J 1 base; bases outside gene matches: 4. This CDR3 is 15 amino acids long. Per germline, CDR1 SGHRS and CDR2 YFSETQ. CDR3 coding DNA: TGCGCCAGCAGCTCCGAGCGGGGGGTCCAAGAGACCCAGTACTTC. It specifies CASSSERGVQETQYF.

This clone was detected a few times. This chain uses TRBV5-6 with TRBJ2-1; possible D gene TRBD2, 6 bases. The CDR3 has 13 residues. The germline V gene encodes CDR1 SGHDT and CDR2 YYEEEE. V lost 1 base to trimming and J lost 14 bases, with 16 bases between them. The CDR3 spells CASSLRRGGQEFF. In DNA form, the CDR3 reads TGTGCCAGCAGCTTGAGGAGGGGTGGGCAGGAGTTCTTC.

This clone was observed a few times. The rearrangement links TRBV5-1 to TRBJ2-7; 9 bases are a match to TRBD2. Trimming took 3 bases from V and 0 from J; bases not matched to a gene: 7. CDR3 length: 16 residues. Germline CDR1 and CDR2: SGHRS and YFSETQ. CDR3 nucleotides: TGCGCCAGCAGCTACCCTAGCGGGGTAAGCTCCTACGAGCAGTACTTC. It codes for CASSYPSGVSSYEQYF.

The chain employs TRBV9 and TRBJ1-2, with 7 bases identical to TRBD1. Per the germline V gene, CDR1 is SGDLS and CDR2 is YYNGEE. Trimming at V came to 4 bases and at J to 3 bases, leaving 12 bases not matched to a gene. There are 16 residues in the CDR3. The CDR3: CASSQGDSTFHYGYTF. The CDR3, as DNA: TGTGCCAGCAGCCAGGGGGACAGTACTTTTCACTATGGCTACACCTTC.

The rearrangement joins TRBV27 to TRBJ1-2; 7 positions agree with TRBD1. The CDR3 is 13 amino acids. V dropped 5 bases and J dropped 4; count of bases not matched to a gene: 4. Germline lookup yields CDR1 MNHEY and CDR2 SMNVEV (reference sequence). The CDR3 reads CASSAGQAYGYTF. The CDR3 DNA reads TGTGCCAGCAGTGCAGGACAGGCCTATGGCTACACCTTC.

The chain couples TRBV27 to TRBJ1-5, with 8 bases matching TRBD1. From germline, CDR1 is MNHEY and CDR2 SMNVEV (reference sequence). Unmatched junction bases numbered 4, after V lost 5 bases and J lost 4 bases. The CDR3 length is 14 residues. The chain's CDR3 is CASSPTGGNQPQHF. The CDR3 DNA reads TGTGCCAGCAGTCCCACAGGGGGAAATCAGCCCCAGCATTTT.

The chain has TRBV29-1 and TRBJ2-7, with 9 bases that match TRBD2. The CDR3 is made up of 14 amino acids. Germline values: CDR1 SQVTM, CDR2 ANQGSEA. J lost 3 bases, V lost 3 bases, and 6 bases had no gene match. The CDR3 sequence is CSVELGSGGYEQYF. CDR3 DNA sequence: TGCAGCGTTGAGCTGGGTAGCGGGGGCTACGAGCAGTACTTC.